These T cell receptor beta chains were read from a single sample in a study of blood T cell repertoires in COVID-19. The assay was immunoSEQ multiplex PCR, and TCRdb's table has in-frame clones only and misses some. The sample has roughly 200,000 clones; around 85% are singletons. Input material: PBMCs or T cells enriched from blood (not recorded which). These TCRs come from a woman aged 45-65 years in a cohort exposed to, infected with or recovered from COVID-19 (not recorded which). CDR3s include the opening cysteine and the closing phenylalanine or tryptophan. The D gene is left open where the match is weak. Clone sizes are given selectively: once, few, many, or a class where the clone is expanded.

d_gene	v_gene	abundance	j_gene	len	CDR3nt	CDR3aa
TRBD2	TRBV23-1	NA	TRBJ2-1	17	TGCGCCAGCAGCCGTTGGACTAGCGGGGGCTCCTACAATGAGCAGTTCTTC	CASSRWTSGGSYNEQFF
TRBD1	TRBV18	NA	TRBJ1-2	15	TGTGCCAGCTCACAAACCGGGACAGGGGGCGGTGGCTACACCTTC	CASSQTGTGGGGYTF
TRBD1	TRBV11-2	NA	TRBJ2-7	15	TGTGCCAGCAGCCGCCCCCAGGGGGCGTTCTACGAGCAGTACTTC	CASSRPQGAFYEQYF
NA	TRBV4-2	NA	TRBJ2-1	16	TGTGCCAGCAGCCTCACGGGGGACAGCTCCTACAATGAGCAGTTCTTC	CASSLTGDSSYNEQFF
NA	TRBV25-1	NA	TRBJ1-1	14	TGTGCCAGCAGTGAAAGCCTGCAGAACACTGAAGCTTTCTTT	CASSESLQNTEAFF
NA	TRBV13	few	TRBJ2-3	14	TGTGCCAGCAGCTTCGGAGGGTACACAGATACGCAGTATTTT	CASSFGGYTDTQYF
TRBD1	TRBV28	NA	TRBJ1-3	13	TGTGCCAGCGGGACAGGGAGTGGAAACACCATATATTTT	CASGTGSGNTIYF
TRBD1	TRBV13	once	TRBJ2-2	17	TGTGCCAGCAGCGATAAATCCGGGACAGGGATCACCGGGGAGCTGTTTTTT	CASSDKSGTGITGELFF
TRBD2	TRBV7-7	once	TRBJ2-1	16	TGTGCTAGCAGCACCGGACTAGCGGGGTCCTACAATGAGCAGTTCTTC	CASSTGLAGSYNEQFF
NA	TRBV5-1	NA	TRBJ2-5	14	TGCGCCAGCAGTCCGGCGGTCGGGGGAGGGACCCAGTACTTC	CASSPAVGGGTQYF
NA	TRBV4-3	NA	TRBJ2-5	15	TGCGCCAGCAGCCGGGCGACGGGGGAGTTGGAGACCCAGTACTTC	CASSRATGELETQYF
NA	TRBV7-8	NA	TRBJ2-2	16	TGTGCCAGCAGCTTAGTGGGGGGGCGGAACACCGGGGAGCTGTTTTTT	CASSLVGGRNTGELFF
NA	TRBV4-1	NA	TRBJ1-2	13	TGCGCCAGCAGCCAACGGGGGGACTATGGCTACACCTTC	CASSQRGDYGYTF
NA	TRBV30	NA	TRBJ1-2	13	TGTGCCTGGAGTCCCCCGGACAGCTATGGCTACACCTTC	CAWSPPDSYGYTF
NA	TRBV7-9	few	TRBJ2-7	13	TGTGCCAGCAGTCACCCACAGGGTGGGGAGCAGTACTTC	CASSHPQGGEQYF
NA	TRBV12-3/TRBV12-4	NA	TRBJ1-3	12	TGTGCCAGCAGTATCTACAGCAGCACCATATATTTT	CASSIYSSTIYF